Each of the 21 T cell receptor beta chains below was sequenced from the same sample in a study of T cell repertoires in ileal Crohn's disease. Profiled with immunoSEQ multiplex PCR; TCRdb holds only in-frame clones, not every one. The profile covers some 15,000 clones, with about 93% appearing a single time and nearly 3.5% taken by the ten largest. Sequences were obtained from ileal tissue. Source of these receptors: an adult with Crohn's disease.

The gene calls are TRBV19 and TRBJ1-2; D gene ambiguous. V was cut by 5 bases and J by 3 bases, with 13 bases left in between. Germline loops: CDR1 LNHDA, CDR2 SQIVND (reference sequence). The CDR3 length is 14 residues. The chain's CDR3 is CASSVTASYYGYTF. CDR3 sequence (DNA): TGTGCCAGTAGTGTAACAGCCTCCTACTATGGCTACACCTTC.

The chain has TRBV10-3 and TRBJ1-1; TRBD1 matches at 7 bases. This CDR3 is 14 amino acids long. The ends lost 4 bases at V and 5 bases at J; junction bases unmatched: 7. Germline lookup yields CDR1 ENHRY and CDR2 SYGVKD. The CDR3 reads CAISATGRRTEAFF. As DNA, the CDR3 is TGTGCCATCAGTGCGACAGGGAGGCGGACTGAAGCTTTCTTT.

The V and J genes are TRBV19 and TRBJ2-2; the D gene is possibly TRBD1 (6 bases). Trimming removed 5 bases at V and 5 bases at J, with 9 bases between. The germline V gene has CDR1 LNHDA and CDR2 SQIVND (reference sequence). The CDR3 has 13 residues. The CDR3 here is CASSPTGTGELFF. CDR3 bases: TGTGCCAGTAGTCCAACAGGGACCGGGGAGCTGTTTTTT.

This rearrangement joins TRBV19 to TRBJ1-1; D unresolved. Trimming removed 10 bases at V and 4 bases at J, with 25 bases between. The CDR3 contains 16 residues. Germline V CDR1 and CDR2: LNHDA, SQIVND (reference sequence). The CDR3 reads CATLSPGNRRATEAFF. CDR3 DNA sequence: TGTGCCACCCTATCGCCCGGGAATAGAAGAGCCACTGAAGCTTTCTTT.

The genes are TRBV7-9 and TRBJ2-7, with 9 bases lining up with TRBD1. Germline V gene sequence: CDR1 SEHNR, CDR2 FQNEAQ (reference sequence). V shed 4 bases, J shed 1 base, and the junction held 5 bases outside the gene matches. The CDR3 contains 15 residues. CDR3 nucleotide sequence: TGTGCCAGCAGCTCCCAGGGGACAGGGTCCTACGAGCAGTACTTC. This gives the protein CASSSQGTGSYEQYF.

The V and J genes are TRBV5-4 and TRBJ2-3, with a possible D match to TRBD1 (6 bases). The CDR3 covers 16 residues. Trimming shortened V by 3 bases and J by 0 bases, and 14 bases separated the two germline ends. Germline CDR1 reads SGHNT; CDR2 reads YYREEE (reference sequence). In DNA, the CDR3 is TGTGCCAGCAGCTCCCCCGGGACACTTAGCACAGATACGCAGTATTTT. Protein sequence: CASSSPGTLSTDTQYF.

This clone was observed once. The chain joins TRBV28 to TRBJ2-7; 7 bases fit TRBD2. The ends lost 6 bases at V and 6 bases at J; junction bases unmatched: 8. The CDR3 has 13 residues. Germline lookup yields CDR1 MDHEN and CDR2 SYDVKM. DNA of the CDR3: TGTGCCAGCAGCGGAGAGGGAGGGCGCGAGCAGTACTTC. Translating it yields CASSGEGGREQYF.

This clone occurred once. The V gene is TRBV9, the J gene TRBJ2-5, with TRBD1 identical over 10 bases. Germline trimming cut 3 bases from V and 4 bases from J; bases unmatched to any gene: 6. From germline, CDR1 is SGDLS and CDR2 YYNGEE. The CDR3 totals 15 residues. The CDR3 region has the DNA TGTGCCAGCAGCGCCACAGGGACAGGGGCAGAGACCCAGTACTTC. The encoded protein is CASSATGTGAETQYF.

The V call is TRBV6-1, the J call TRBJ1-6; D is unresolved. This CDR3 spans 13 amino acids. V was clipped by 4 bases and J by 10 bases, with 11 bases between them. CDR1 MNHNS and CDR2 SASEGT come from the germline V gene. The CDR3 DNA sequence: TGTGCCAGCAGTGCGGGTTCGGAATCACCCCTCCACTTT. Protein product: CASSAGSESPLHF.

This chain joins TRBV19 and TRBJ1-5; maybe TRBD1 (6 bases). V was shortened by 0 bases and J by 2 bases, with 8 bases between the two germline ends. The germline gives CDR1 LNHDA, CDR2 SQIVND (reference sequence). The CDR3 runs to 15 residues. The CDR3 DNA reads TGTGCCAGTAGTATAGAATCAGGGGGCAATCAGCCCCAGCATTTT. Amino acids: CASSIESGGNQPQHF.

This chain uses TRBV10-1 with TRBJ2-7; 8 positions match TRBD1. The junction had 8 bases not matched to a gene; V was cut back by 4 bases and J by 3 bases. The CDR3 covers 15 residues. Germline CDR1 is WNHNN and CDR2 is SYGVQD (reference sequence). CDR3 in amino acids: CASSGKAGGNYEQYF. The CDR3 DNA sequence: TGCGCCAGCAGTGGTAAGGCAGGGGGCAACTACGAGCAGTACTTC.

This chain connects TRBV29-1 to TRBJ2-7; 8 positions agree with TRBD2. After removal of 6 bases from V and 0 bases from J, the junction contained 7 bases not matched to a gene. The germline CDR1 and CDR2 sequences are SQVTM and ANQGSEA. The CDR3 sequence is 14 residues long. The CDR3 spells CSVNGGGSSYEQYF. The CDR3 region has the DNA TGCAGCGTCAACGGCGGGGGGTCCTCCTACGAGCAGTACTTC.

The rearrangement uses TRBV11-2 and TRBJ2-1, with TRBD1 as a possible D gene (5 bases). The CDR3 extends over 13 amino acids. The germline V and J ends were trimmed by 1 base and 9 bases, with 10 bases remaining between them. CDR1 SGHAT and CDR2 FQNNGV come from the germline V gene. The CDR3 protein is CASSLAGTGEQFF. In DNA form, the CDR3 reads TGTGCCAGCAGCTTAGCGGGTACAGGTGAGCAGTTCTTC. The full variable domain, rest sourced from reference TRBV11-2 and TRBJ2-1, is EAGVAQSPRYKIIEKRQSVAFWCNPISGHATLYWYQQILGQGPKLLIQFQNNGVVDDSQLPKDRFSAERLKGVDSTLKIQPAKLEDSAVYLCASSLAGTGEQFFGPGTRLTVL.

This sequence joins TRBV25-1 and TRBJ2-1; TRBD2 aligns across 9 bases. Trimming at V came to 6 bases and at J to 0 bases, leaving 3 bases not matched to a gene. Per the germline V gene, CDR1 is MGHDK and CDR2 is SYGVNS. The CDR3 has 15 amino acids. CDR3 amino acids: CASSLAGSSYNEQFF. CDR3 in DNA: TGTGCCAGCAGCCTAGCGGGGAGCTCCTACAATGAGCAGTTCTTC. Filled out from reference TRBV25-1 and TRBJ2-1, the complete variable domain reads EADIYQTPRYLVIGTGKKITLECSQTMGHDKMYWYQQDPGMELHLIHYSYGVNSTEKGDLSSESTVSRIRTEHFPLTLESARPSHTSQYLCASSLAGSSYNEQFFGPGTRLTVL.

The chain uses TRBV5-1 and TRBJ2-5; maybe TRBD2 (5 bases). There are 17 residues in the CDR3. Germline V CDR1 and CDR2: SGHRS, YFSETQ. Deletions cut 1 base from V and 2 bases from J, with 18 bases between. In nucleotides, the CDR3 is TGCGCCAGCAGCTTGTTGAGCGGTAGTCGAAATCAAGAGACCCAGTACTTC. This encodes CASSLLSGSRNQETQYF. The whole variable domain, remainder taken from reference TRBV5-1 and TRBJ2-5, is KAGVTQTPRYLIKTRGQQVTLSCSPISGHRSVSWYQQTPGQGLQFLFEYFSETQRNKGNFPGRFSGRQFSNSRSEMNVSTLELGDSALYLCASSLLSGSRNQETQYFGPGTRLLVL.

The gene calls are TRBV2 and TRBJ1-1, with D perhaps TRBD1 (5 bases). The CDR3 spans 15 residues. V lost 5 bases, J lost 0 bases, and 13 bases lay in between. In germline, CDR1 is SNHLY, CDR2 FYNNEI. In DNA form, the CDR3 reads TGTGCCAGCAGTCTTACAGGACACATGAACACTGAAGCTTTCTTT. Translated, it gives CASSLTGHMNTEAFF.

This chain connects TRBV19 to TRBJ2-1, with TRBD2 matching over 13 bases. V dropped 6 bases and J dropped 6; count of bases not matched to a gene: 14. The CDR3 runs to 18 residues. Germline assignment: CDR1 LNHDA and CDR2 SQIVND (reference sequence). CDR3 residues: CASRHRAALAGGLNEQFF. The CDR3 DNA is TGTGCCAGTAGGCATAGGGCCGCACTAGCGGGGGGGCTCAATGAGCAGTTCTTC.

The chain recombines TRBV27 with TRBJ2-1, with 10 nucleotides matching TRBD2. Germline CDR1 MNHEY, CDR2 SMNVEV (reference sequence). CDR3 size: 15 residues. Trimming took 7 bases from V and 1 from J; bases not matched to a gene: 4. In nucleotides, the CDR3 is TGTGCCAGCACCATACTAGCGGGGTCCTACAATGAGCAGTTCTTC. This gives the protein CASTILAGSYNEQFF.

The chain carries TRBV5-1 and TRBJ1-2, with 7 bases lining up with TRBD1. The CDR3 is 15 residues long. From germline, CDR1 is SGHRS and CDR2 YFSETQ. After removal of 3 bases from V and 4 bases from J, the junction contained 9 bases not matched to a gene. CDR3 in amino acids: CASSSRRTGPYGYTF. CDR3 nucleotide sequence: TGCGCCAGCAGCTCCAGACGGACAGGCCCCTATGGCTACACCTTC.

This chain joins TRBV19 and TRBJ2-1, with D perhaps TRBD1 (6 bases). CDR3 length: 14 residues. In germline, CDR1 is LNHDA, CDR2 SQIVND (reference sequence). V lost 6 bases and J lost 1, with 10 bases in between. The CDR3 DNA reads TGTGCCAGTAGGAAAGGGACATCCTACAATGAGCAGTTCTTC. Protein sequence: CASRKGTSYNEQFF. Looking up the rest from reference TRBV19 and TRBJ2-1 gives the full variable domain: DGGITQSPKYLFRKEGQNVTLSCEQNLNHDAMYWYRQDPGQGLRLIYYSQIVNDFQKGDIAEGYSVSREKKESFPLTVTSAQKNPTAFYLCASRKGTSYNEQFFGPGTRLTVL.

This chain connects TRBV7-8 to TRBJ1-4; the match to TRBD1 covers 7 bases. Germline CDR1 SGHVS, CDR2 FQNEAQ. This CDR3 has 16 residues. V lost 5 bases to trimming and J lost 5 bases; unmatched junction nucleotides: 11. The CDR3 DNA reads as TGTGCCAGCAGCCCCCAGATAGACAGGGACAATGAAAAACTGTTTTTT. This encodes CASSPQIDRDNEKLFF.